This entry lists 29 T cell receptor beta chains sequenced from one sample in a study of cytomegalovirus exposure and HLA in healthy donors. A multiplex PCR was run with 60 Vbeta primers and 13 Jbeta primers. This table comes from immunoSEQ multiplex PCR, and its TCRdb copy is limited to in-frame clones, with some not included. The repertoire holds 130,000 or so clones, with more than 70% as singletons. The sequenced sample consisted of PBMCs. The receptors originated from a man aged 50 to 60 in good health and CMV-seropositive.

The CDR3 loop reads CASYSSYNSPLHF. DNA of the CDR3: TGCGCCAGCTACAGCTCCTATAATTCACCCCTCCACTTT. The chain is built from TRBV10-2 and TRBJ1-6; D is ambiguous. V was clipped by 8 bases and J by 0 bases, with 5 bases between them. The length of the CDR3 is 13 residues. Germline assignment: CDR1 WSHSY and CDR2 SAAADI.

This clone was recorded a few times. The chain links TRBV27 to TRBJ1-2, with 10 nucleotides matching TRBD1. The CDR3 loop spans 16 amino acids. With V trimmed by 4 bases and J by 7 bases, 12 bases remained unmatched. Germline assignment: CDR1 MNHEY and CDR2 SMNVEV (reference sequence). CDR3 sequence: CASSSRGTGEAGGYTF. The CDR3 coding sequence is TGTGCCAGCAGTTCTCGGGGGACAGGGGAGGCAGGTGGCTACACCTTC.

This chain links TRBV6-1 with TRBJ2-1, with a tentative D call TRBD2 (5 bases). V lost 6 bases and J lost 1, with 10 bases in between. The V gene's germline CDR1 is MNHNS and CDR2 SASEGT. The CDR3 covers 14 residues. The CDR3 reads CASREGRSYNEQFF. In nucleotides, the CDR3 is TGTGCCAGCAGAGAGGGTAGGTCCTACAATGAGCAGTTCTTC.

This clone turned up a few times. CDR3 nucleotides: TGTGCCAGCAGCTTAGTCCCGCGGGGGGACATTCAGTACTTC. It is translated as CASSLVPRGDIQYF. The rearrangement uses TRBV7-2 and TRBJ2-4, with TRBD2 matching over 8 bases. The CDR3 totals 14 residues. Looked up from germline, CDR1 is SGHTA and CDR2 is FQGNSA. V shed 1 base and J 8 bases; nucleotides not matched to a gene: 4.

The chain has TRBV6-5 and TRBJ2-7; TRBD1 is a possible D gene (6 bases). With 6 bases removed from V and 3 bases from J, the gap between germline ends came to 15 bases. This CDR3 is 14 amino acids long. CDR1 and CDR2 (germline): MNHEY, SVGAGI. CDR3 in DNA: TGTGCCAGCAGAAAACAAGGGGGTATCTACGAGCAGTACTTC. As protein: CASRKQGGIYEQYF.

The chain links TRBV2 to TRBJ1-3; D might be TRBD1 (6 bases). In germline, CDR1 is SNHLY, CDR2 FYNNEI. The CDR3 contains 14 residues. V was clipped by 7 bases and J by 3 bases, with 13 bases between them. The CDR3 bases are TGTGCCAGCACCCAACAGGGCGTTGGAAACACCATATATTTT. Translated: CASTQQGVGNTIYF.

The chain links TRBV7-9 to TRBJ2-5; a weak D match, TRBD2 (6 bases). The germline CDR1 and CDR2 sequences are SEHNR and FQNEAQ (reference sequence). CDR3 length: 14 amino acids. The germline V and J ends were trimmed by 5 bases and 6 bases, with 16 bases remaining between them. CDR3 nucleotides: TGTGCCAGCAGCCAACCCCCTAGCGTGAAGACCCAGTACTTC. It translates to CASSQPPSVKTQYF.

This clone came up once. The chain uses TRBV7-9 and TRBJ1-2; TRBD1 might be the D (6 bases). In germline, CDR1 is SEHNR, CDR2 FQNEAQ (reference sequence). V lost 5 bases and J lost 5, with 15 bases in between. This CDR3 is 14 amino acids long. This chain's CDR3 is CASSGRTAVYGYTF. CDR3 sequence (DNA): TGTGCCAGCAGCGGACGGACAGCGGTGTATGGCTACACCTTC.

The chain is built from TRBV6-1 and TRBJ2-1, with 7 positions matching TRBD2. Trimming took 2 bases from V and 3 from J; bases not matched to a gene: 4. The CDR3 runs 15 residues. The germline V gene has CDR1 MNHNS and CDR2 SASEGT. The CDR3 DNA follows: TGTGCCAGCAGTGAACGAAGCGGGGTCTACAATGAGCAGTTCTTC. As protein: CASSERSGVYNEQFF.

The chain has TRBV28 and TRBJ2-2; D may be TRBD1 (5 bases). Germline V gene sequence: CDR1 MDHEN, CDR2 SYDVKM. The CDR3 sequence is 16 residues long. Trimming removed 5 bases from V and 6 bases from J, with 19 bases in between. DNA of the CDR3: TGTGCCAGCAGTCTCCAGGGTTTTCCATCGGCCGGGGAGCTGTTTTTT. Residues: CASSLQGFPSAGELFF.

The chain's CDR3 is CASSVALAGQGSGYTF. CDR3 DNA: TGTGCCAGCAGCGTAGCTCTTGCGGGACAGGGTAGCGGCTACACCTTC. The chain recombines TRBV9 with TRBJ1-2; TRBD1 agrees at 9 bases. The CDR3 contains 16 residues. V lost 0 bases, J lost 8 bases, and 11 bases stayed unmatched. Germline CDR1 SGDLS, CDR2 YYNGEE.

The DNA of the CDR3 is TGTGCCAGCAGCCAAGATTCTAGCGGGGTAGAGTGGGTCTATGAGCAGTTCTTC. Translating it yields CASSQDSSGVEWVYEQFF. V is TRBV14 and J is TRBJ2-1, with 9 bases that match TRBD2. CDR3 length: 18 amino acids. Germline V gives CDR1 SGHDN, CDR2 FVKESK. With 0 bases clipped from V and 8 bases from J, the junction kept 14 bases outside the gene matches. The whole variable domain, remainder taken from reference TRBV14 and TRBJ2-1, is EAGVTQFPSHSVIEKGQTVTLRCDPISGHDNLYWYRRVMGKEIKFLLHFVKESKQDESGMPNNRFLAERTGGTYSTLKVQPAELEDSGVYFCASSQDSSGVEWVYEQFFGPGTRLTVL.

The V gene is TRBV6-5, the J gene TRBJ2-1; D is unresolved. V gave up 6 bases and J gave up 15 bases, with 21 bases separating them. CDR1 is MNHEY, CDR2 SVGAGI, per germline. The CDR3 has 13 amino acids. The CDR3 protein is CASRTSTMSRMFF. The CDR3 DNA reads TGTGCCAGCAGGACCTCCACAATGAGCAGGATGTTCTTC.

To note about this clone: The junction does not match germline at one end; this may be a read error. The sample contains more than one DNA sequence encoding this CDR3. This chain joins TRBV2 and TRBJ2-2; no clear D. Germline values: CDR1 SNHLY, CDR2 FYNNEI. The CDR3 has 12 residues. CDR3 bases: TGCGCCAGCAACCAAGAGCCCGGGGAGCTGTTTTTT. Its translation is CASNQEPGELFF.

This clone was observed a handful of times. The chain couples TRBV19 to TRBJ1-3; D may be TRBD1 (6 bases). V was shortened by 0 bases and J by 0 bases, with 12 bases between the two germline ends. The V gene's germline CDR1 is LNHDA and CDR2 SQIVND (reference sequence). This CDR3 spans 17 amino acids. The CDR3 loop reads CASSIDFRGSSGNTIYF. The CDR3 DNA reads TGTGCCAGTAGTATAGATTTCAGGGGCAGCTCTGGAAACACCATATATTTT. The whole variable domain, filled in from reference TRBV19 and TRBJ1-3, reads DGGITQSPKYLFRKEGQNVTLSCEQNLNHDAMYWYRQDPGQGLRLIYYSQIVNDFQKGDIAEGYSVSREKKESFPLTVTSAQKNPTAFYLCASSIDFRGSSGNTIYFGEGSWLTVV.

The CDR3: CASSGTGTGVTDTQYF. The CDR3, as DNA: TGTGCCAGCAGCGGTACCGGGACAGGTGTTACAGATACGCAGTATTTT. V usage is TRBV9 and J usage is TRBJ2-3, with 8 bases matching TRBD1. Germline V CDR1 and CDR2: SGDLS, YYNGEE. The J segment lost 3 bases and the V segment lost 3 bases, leaving 9 bases of the junction unmatched. There are 16 residues in the CDR3.

The chain combines TRBV2 with TRBJ2-1, with D tentatively TRBD2 (5 bases). Trimming shortened V by 7 bases and J by 0 bases, and 13 bases separated the two germline ends. CDR1 SNHLY and CDR2 FYNNEI come from the germline V gene. The CDR3 contains 15 residues. The CDR3 sequence: CASKERLGSYNEQFF. The CDR3 region has the DNA TGTGCCAGCAAGGAGCGGTTAGGCTCCTACAATGAGCAGTTCTTC.

J is TRBJ2-3 and V is TRBV29-1; 8 nucleotides match TRBD2. V lost 4 bases and J lost 2; bases outside the gene matches: 2. The germline gives CDR1 SQVTM, CDR2 ANQGSEA. The CDR3 has 13 residues. The DNA for the CDR3 is TGCAGCGTTGCGGGGGGGGTCACAGATACGCAGTATTTT. Protein sequence: CSVAGGVTDTQYF.

The chain carries TRBV7-3 and TRBJ2-1, with D possibly matching TRBD2 (5 bases). Between the trimmed V and J ends, which lost 2 bases and 5 bases, there was a span of 10 bases. Germline-derived CDR1 and CDR2 are SGHTA and FQGTGA. The CDR3 contains 14 residues. In DNA, the CDR3 is TGTGCCAGCAGCTTAGTTGGTAGCGACAATGAGCAGTTCTTC. Residues: CASSLVGSDNEQFF.

This clone has just one count. The V and J genes are TRBV7-9 and TRBJ2-5; D unresolved. The germline V gene has CDR1 SEHNR and CDR2 FQNEAQ (reference sequence). CDR3 length: 15 residues. V lost 5 bases and J lost 1, with 14 bases in between. CDR3 protein: CASSALEETQETQYF. The CDR3 coding sequence is TGTGCCAGCAGCGCTCTTGAGGAGACCCAAGAGACCCAGTACTTC.

A single count supports this clone. This chain links TRBV11-2 with TRBJ1-4; D possibly corresponds to TRBD1 (6 bases). Trimming left V 1 base short and J 5 bases short, with 20 bases between. The CDR3 is made up of 18 amino acids. From germline, CDR1 is SGHAT and CDR2 FQNNGV. As DNA, the CDR3 is TGTGCCAGCAGCTTAGCCTTACTTACAGGGCAGTCGAATGAAAAACTGTTTTTT. Protein: CASSLALLTGQSNEKLFF.

This clone was counted a few times. The CDR3: CASSSGTGLGYTF. CDR3 nucleotide sequence: TGTGCCAGCAGCTCCGGGACAGGGCTTGGCTACACCTTC. This sequence joins TRBV7-8 and TRBJ1-2, with TRBD1 matching over 9 bases. The germline gives CDR1 SGHVS, CDR2 FQNEAQ. Germline trimming cut 4 bases from V and 7 bases from J; bases unmatched to any gene: 4. The CDR3 has 13 amino acids.

This clone was seen only once. Other DNA sequences in this sample translate to the same CDR3. The chain recombines TRBV27 with TRBJ1-2, with 7 nucleotides matching TRBD1. V gave up 0 bases and J gave up 8 bases; unmatched junction bases: 3. This CDR3 has 13 amino acids. Germline CDR1 MNHEY, CDR2 SMNVEV (reference sequence). The CDR3 DNA reads TGTGCCAGCAGTTTATCCACAGGGGACGGCTACACCTTC. Amino acids: CASSLSTGDGYTF.

The genes are TRBV5-1 and TRBJ2-3, with 7 bases matching TRBD2. CDR3 length: 17 amino acids. The germline V gene has CDR1 SGHRS and CDR2 YFSETQ. The V gene end was trimmed by 0 bases and the J gene end by 4 bases; junction bases not matched to a gene: 11. CDR3 region: CASSLGRGGGTADTQYF. The CDR3 DNA follows: TGCGCCAGCAGCTTGGGTCGGGGCGGGGGAACTGCAGATACGCAGTATTTT.

The chain has TRBV29-1 and TRBJ2-7; D is unresolved. The V gene's germline CDR1 is SQVTM and CDR2 ANQGSEA. V was clipped by 4 bases and J by 1 base, with 8 bases between them. This CDR3 spans 12 amino acids. In DNA form, the CDR3 reads TGCAGCGTTGTTGCGGCTTCCTACGAGCAGTACTTC. Translated, it gives CSVVAASYEQYF.

This sequence joins TRBV5-5 and TRBJ1-1; 7 bases align to TRBD1. Germline V gene lookup returns CDR1 SGHKS and CDR2 YYEKEE (reference sequence). The length of the CDR3 is 16 residues. The ends lost 4 bases at V and 1 base at J; junction bases unmatched: 10. CDR3 amino acids: CASSPSAGTANTEAFF. The CDR3 coding sequence is TGTGCCAGCAGCCCATCGGCCGGGACAGCGAACACTGAAGCTTTCTTT. Based on the CDR3 plus reference TRBV5-5 and TRBJ1-1, the full variable domain is DAGVTQSPTHLIKTRGQQVTLRCSPISGHKSVSWYQQVLGQGPQFIFQYYEKEERGRGNFPDRFSARQFPNYSSELNVNALLLGDSALYLCASSPSAGTANTEAFFGQGTRLTVV.

The chain couples TRBV29-1 to TRBJ2-7; TRBD1 matches at 8 bases. V trimming: 4 bases; J trimming: 3 bases; junction bases outside the gene matches: 14. The CDR3 has 16 residues. CDR1 SQVTM and CDR2 ANQGSEA come from the germline V gene. The chain's CDR3 is CSVGAHRQGLDYEQYF. The CDR3 DNA follows: TGCAGCGTTGGGGCCCATCGACAGGGGTTGGACTACGAGCAGTACTTC.

The gene calls are TRBV6-5 and TRBJ2-1, with 11 bases aligning to TRBD2. J lost 5 bases, V lost 6 bases, and 3 bases had no gene match. The CDR3 sequence is 14 residues long. Germline values: CDR1 MNHEY, CDR2 SVGAGI. The CDR3 DNA sequence: TGTGCCAGCAGGTCGGGACTAGCGGACAATGAGCAGTTCTTC. Protein sequence: CASRSGLADNEQFF.

The rearrangement links TRBV18 to TRBJ2-1, with 7 nucleotides matching TRBD2. Germline V gives CDR1 KGHSH, CDR2 LQKENI. The CDR3 contains 13 residues. With 3 bases clipped from V and 7 bases from J, the junction kept 3 bases outside the gene matches. The CDR3 nucleotides are TGTGCCAGCTCACCCAACGGGGGGAATGAGCAGTTCTTC. Its translation is CASSPNGGNEQFF.